The 18 T cell receptor beta chains below come from one sample, sequenced in a study of blood T cell repertoires in COVID-19. Measured with immunoSEQ multiplex PCR; TCRdb has only the in-frame clones, and not every one. The sample gives roughly 100,000 clones, approximately 88% of which show up once; approximately 3.5% is in the top ten. The specimen was peripheral blood. The receptors stem from a woman aged 55-75 years with acute or convalescent COVID-19.

The DNA of the CDR3 is TGTGCCAGCAGCTTAGCGGCTCTCCCCGGGACTACACGTAACAATGAGCAGTTCTTC. This sequence encodes CASSLAALPGTTRNNEQFF. The chain employs TRBV7-8 and TRBJ2-1; TRBD2 agrees at 7 bases. V trimming: 0 bases; J trimming: 5 bases; junction bases outside the gene matches: 16. The CDR3 extends over 19 amino acids. Germline V gene lookup returns CDR1 SGHVS and CDR2 FQNEAQ.

V usage is TRBV30 and J usage is TRBJ1-3; D remains unclear. Germline V lookup: CDR1 GTSNPN, CDR2 SVGIG (reference sequence). The CDR3 has 13 residues. Trimming cost V 0 bases and J 10 bases, with 13 bases left between them. In DNA form, the CDR3 reads TGTGCCTGGAGTGTTTGGTCGTTGAGGACCATATATTTT. Translated, it gives CAWSVWSLRTIYF.

The J gene is TRBJ1-5, the V gene TRBV7-8; 8 nucleotides align to TRBD1. This CDR3 has 16 amino acids. Germline assignment: CDR1 SGHVS and CDR2 FQNEAQ. After removal of 0 bases from V and 6 bases from J, the junction contained 7 bases not matched to a gene. The CDR3 nucleotides read TGTGCCAGCAGCTTAGCCGACAGGGGCTCGGGTCAGCCCCAGCATTTT. It codes for CASSLADRGSGQPQHF.

V and J are TRBV9 and TRBJ2-7; D possibly corresponds to TRBD2 (6 bases). The CDR3 loop spans 15 amino acids. The V and J ends lost 0 bases and 4 bases respectively, with 14 bases between them. CDR1 is SGDLS, CDR2 YYNGEE, per germline. The CDR3 reads CASSVGSAGTYEQYF. For the CDR3, the DNA is TGTGCCAGCAGCGTAGGATCAGCAGGGACTTACGAGCAGTACTTC.

The chain is built from TRBV5-5 and TRBJ2-3; D is unclear. There are 14 residues in the CDR3. From germline, CDR1 is SGHKS and CDR2 YYEKEE (reference sequence). Trimming left V 4 bases short and J 0 bases short, with 9 bases between. CDR3 bases: TGTGCCAGCAGCGCGCAATATAGCACAGATACGCAGTATTTT. Protein: CASSAQYSTDTQYF.

This chain connects TRBV4-1 to TRBJ2-3; 16 bases fit TRBD2. With 3 bases clipped from V and 3 bases from J, the junction kept 6 bases outside the gene matches. This CDR3 region has 18 residues. CDR1 and CDR2 from the germline V gene are MGHRA and YSYEKL. This chain's CDR3 is CASSQGTSGRVGTDTQYF. The CDR3 DNA follows: TGCGCCAGCAGCCAGGGGACTAGCGGGAGGGTGGGGACAGATACGCAGTATTTT.

This chain connects TRBV3-1 (or the pseudogene TRBV3-2) to TRBJ1-1; TRBD1 agrees at 10 bases. This CDR3 has 17 amino acids. Germline lookup yields CDR1 LGHDT and CDR2 YNNKEL (reference sequence). J gave up 1 base and V 5 bases, and 10 bases lay outside the gene matches. This CDR3 is CASSYRRTGGKNTEAFF. The CDR3, as DNA: TGTGCCAGCAGCTACCGAAGGACAGGGGGGAAGAACACTGAAGCTTTCTTT.

This clone has only one observation. The CDR3 loop reads CASRTGFSGNTIYF. In DNA, the CDR3 is TGTGCCAGCAGAACAGGGTTCTCTGGAAACACCATATATTTT. The gene calls are TRBV28 and TRBJ1-3, with D possibly matching TRBD1 (6 bases). The V end lost 6 bases, the J end lost 0 bases, and 9 bases lay between the germline ends. This CDR3 region has 14 residues. The germline V gene encodes CDR1 MDHEN and CDR2 SYDVKM. The variable domain in full, completed from reference TRBV28 and TRBJ1-3, reads DVKVTQSSRYLVKRTGEKVFLECVQDMDHENMFWYRQDPGLGLRLIYFSYDVKMKEKGDIPEGYSVSREKKERFSLILESASTNQTSMYLCASRTGFSGNTIYFGEGSWLTVV.

The V call is TRBV9, the J call TRBJ2-5, with TRBD1 as a possible D gene (5 bases). V shed 0 bases and J shed 5 bases, with 14 bases lying between them. CDR1 is SGDLS, CDR2 YYNGEE, per germline. The CDR3 is 15 residues long. As DNA, the CDR3 is TGTGCCAGCAGCGTAGAGGGTCAGGGAAGGGAGACCCAGTACTTC. Its translation is CASSVEGQGRETQYF.

V is TRBV24-1 and J is TRBJ2-1; TRBD1 matches 8 bases. The CDR3 loop spans 16 amino acids. The V segment lost 7 bases and the J segment 12 bases; nucleotides outside the gene matches: 19. Germline V gene lookup returns CDR1 KGHDR and CDR2 SFDVKD. The CDR3 spells CATSGTGGLIPRGQFF. CDR3 nucleotides: TGTGCCACCAGCGGGACAGGTGGACTAATCCCTCGGGGGCAGTTCTTC.

This chain links TRBV3-1 (or the pseudogene TRBV3-2) with TRBJ1-5; D gene unclear. This CDR3 comprises 14 residues. Looked up from germline, CDR1 is LGHDT and CDR2 is YNNKEL (reference sequence). V gave up 1 base and J gave up 3 bases, with 7 bases separating them. CDR3 protein: CASSQGGYNQPQHF. In nucleotides, the CDR3 is TGTGCCAGCAGCCAAGGAGGCTACAATCAGCCCCAGCATTTT.

The chain links TRBV28 to TRBJ1-2; perhaps TRBD1 as D (5 bases). The CDR3 extends over 12 amino acids. V gave up 5 bases and J gave up 2 bases, with 6 bases separating them. Germline lookup yields CDR1 MDHEN and CDR2 SYDVKM. The CDR3 nucleotides are TGTGCCAGCAGTGGGGCAAACTATGGCTACACCTTC. Protein sequence: CASSGANYGYTF.

This clone was seen only once. The genes are TRBV18 and TRBJ2-3, with 9 nucleotides matching TRBD2. After removal of 3 bases from V and 4 bases from J, the junction contained 5 bases not matched to a gene. The CDR3 covers 15 residues. In germline, CDR1 is KGHSH, CDR2 LQKENI. This CDR3 is CASSPASGIADTQYF. Here the CDR3 DNA reads TGTGCCAGCTCACCCGCTAGCGGGATTGCAGATACGCAGTATTTT. Complete variable domain (other parts from reference TRBV18 and TRBJ2-3): NAGVMQNPRHLVRRRGQEARLRCSPMKGHSHVYWYRQLPEEGLKFMVYLQKENIIDESGMPKERFSAEFPKEGPSILRIQQVVRGDSAAYFCASSPASGIADTQYFGPGTRLTVL.

The rearrangement joins TRBV28 to TRBJ2-1, with 12 bases that match TRBD1. V trimming: 3 bases; J trimming: 9 bases; junction bases outside the gene matches: 21. Germline V lookup: CDR1 MDHEN, CDR2 SYDVKM. The CDR3 runs to 20 residues. The CDR3 coding sequence is TGTGCCAGCAGTTTGGGCTTTCCCCTCTATTCCGGGACAGGGGGCGTTGAGCAGTTCTTC. Protein sequence: CASSLGFPLYSGTGGVEQFF.

The chain recombines TRBV18 with TRBJ2-1, with TRBD2 matching 11 bases. CDR1 KGHSH and CDR2 LQKENI come from the germline V gene. The V gene end was trimmed by 2 bases and the J gene end by 10 bases; junction bases not matched to a gene: 7. The length of the CDR3 is 15 residues. CDR3 in amino acids: CASSPELAGVGEQFF. DNA of the CDR3: TGTGCCAGCTCACCAGAACTAGCGGGAGTCGGGGAGCAGTTCTTC.

The genes are TRBV10-2 and TRBJ2-7, with D maybe TRBD2 (5 bases). V was clipped by 8 bases and J by 0 bases, with 8 bases between them. CDR3 length: 12 residues. CDR1 and CDR2 (germline): WSHSY, SAAADI. The CDR3 nucleotides read TGCGCCAGCTCTGGGAGCTCCTACGAGCAGTACGTC. Translation gives CASSGSSYEQYV.

The chain couples TRBV14 to TRBJ2-5; possibly TRBD1 for D (6 bases). Germline V gene sequence: CDR1 SGHDN, CDR2 FVKESK. The V end lost 5 bases, the J end lost 3 bases, and 10 bases lay between the germline ends. CDR3 length: 13 amino acids. In DNA, the CDR3 is TGTGCCAGCAGCTTCGGACAGAAAGAGACCCAGTACTTC. Translation gives CASSFGQKETQYF.

This clone was seen once. The chain has TRBV5-6 and TRBJ1-1; possibly TRBD1 for D (5 bases). Trimming stripped 1 base from V and 5 bases from J, with 24 bases between. This CDR3 is built from 18 residues. Germline V gene sequence: CDR1 SGHDT, CDR2 YYEEEE. The CDR3 here is CASSLRFLVGARRTEAFF. CDR3 sequence (DNA): TGTGCCAGCAGCTTGCGGTTTTTGGTAGGGGCGCGTAGGACTGAAGCTTTCTTT. Variable domain in full (rest from reference TRBV5-6 and TRBJ1-1): DAGVTQSPTHLIKTRGQQVTLRCSPKSGHDTVSWYQQALGQGPQFIFQYYEEEERQRGNFPDRFSGHQFPNYSSELNVNALLLGDSALYLCASSLRFLVGARRTEAFFGQGTRLTVV.